This T cell receptor (beta chain) comes out of a study of T cells in Graves' hyperthyroidism and ophthalmopathy. Stable Graves' hyperthyroidism denoted no ophthalmopathy progression over 18 months. Patients were aged 18 to 65, had disease duration under 2 months, and had newly diagnosed hyperthyroidism. Lactation, pregnancy, other autoimmune disease or uncontrolled infection excluded patients. Study-wide results and limits: Researchers found most expanded thyroid clonotypes above 0.001 in blood as well.

CDR1 and CDR2 from the germline V gene are MDHEN and SYDVKM. There are 17 residues in the CDR3. After removal of 3 bases from V and 1 base from J, the junction contained 10 bases not matched to a gene. Researchers took RNA transcripts and amplified the TCR beta CDR3 regions from them. RT-PCR in the first round (using the HTBI primer set) targeted the TCR CDR3. TCRdb re-called the multiplex PCR reads with MiXCR, one entry per CDR3 protein. Of fewer than 600,000 distinct CDR3 sequences in the sample, 13% to 15% were seen once. This clonotype appeared many times. Its antigen is currently unknown. The sequenced sample was blood. This TCR was sampled from a woman aged 40 to 49 with Graves' hyperthyroidism. The chain joins TRBV28 to TRBJ1-1; 8 bases agree with TRBD1. CDR3 sequence reads: CASSFWGLTGENTEAFF. For the CDR3, the DNA is TGTGCCAGCAGTTTCTGGGGCTTGACAGGGGAGAACACTGAAGCTTTCTTT.